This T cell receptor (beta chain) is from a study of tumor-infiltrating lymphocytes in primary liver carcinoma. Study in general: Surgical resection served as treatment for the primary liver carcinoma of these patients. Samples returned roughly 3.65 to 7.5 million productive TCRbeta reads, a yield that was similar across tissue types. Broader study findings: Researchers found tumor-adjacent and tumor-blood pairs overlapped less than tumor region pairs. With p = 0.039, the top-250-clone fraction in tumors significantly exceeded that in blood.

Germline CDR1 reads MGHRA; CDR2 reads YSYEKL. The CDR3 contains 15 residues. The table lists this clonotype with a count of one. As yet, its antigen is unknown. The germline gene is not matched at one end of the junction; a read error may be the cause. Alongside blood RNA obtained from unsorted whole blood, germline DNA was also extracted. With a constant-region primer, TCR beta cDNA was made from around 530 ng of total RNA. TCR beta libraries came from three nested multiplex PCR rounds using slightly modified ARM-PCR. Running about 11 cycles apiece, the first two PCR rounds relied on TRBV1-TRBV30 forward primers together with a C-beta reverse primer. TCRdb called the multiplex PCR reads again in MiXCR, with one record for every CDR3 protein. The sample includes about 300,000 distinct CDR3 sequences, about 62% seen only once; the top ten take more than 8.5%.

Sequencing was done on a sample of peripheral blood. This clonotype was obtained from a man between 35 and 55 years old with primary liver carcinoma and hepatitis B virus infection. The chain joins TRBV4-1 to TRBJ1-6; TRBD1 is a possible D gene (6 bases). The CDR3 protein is CAGSQGGTYNPPLHF. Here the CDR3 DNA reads TGCGCCGGCAGCCAAGGGGGGACGTATAATCCACCCCTCCACTTT.